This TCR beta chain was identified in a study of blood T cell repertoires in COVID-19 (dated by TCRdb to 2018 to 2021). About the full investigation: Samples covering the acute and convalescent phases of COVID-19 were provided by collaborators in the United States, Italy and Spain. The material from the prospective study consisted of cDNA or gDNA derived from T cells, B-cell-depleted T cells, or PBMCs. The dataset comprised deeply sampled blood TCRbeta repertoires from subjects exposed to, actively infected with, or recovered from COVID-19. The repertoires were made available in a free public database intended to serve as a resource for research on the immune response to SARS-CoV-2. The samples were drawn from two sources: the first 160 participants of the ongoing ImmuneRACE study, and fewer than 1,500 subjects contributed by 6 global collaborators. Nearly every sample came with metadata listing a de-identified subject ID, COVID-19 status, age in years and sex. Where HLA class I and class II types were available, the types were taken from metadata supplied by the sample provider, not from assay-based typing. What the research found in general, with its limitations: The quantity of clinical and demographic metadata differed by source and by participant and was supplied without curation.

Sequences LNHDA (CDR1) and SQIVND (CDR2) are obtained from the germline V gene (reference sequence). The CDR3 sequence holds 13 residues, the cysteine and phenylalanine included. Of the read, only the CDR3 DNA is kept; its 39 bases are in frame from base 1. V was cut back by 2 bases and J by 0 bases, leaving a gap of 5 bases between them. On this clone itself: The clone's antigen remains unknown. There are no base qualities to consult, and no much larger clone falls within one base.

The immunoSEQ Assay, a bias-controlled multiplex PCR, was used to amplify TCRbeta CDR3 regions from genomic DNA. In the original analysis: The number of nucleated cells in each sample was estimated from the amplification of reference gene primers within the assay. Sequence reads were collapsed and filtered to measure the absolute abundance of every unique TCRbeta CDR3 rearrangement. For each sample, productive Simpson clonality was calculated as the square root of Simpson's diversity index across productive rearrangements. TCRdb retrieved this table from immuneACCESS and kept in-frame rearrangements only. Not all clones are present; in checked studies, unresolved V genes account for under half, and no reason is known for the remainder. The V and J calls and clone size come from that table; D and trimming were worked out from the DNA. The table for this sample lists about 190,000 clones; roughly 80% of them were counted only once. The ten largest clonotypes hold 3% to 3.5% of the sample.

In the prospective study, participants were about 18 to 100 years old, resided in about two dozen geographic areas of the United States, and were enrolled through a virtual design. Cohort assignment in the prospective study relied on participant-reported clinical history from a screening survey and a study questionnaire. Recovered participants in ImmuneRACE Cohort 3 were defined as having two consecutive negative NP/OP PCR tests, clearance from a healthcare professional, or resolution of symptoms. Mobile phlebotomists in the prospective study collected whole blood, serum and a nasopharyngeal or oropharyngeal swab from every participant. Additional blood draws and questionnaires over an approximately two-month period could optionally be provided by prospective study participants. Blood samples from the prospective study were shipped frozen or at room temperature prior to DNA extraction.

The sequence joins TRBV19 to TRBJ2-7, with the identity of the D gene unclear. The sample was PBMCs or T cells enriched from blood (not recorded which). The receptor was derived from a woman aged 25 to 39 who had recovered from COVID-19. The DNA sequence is TGTGCCAGTAGTATACTCAGCTCCTACGAGCAGTACTTC. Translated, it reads CASSILSSYEQYF.